Listed below are T cell receptor beta chains from one sample, sequenced in a study of CD8 T cells in ankylosing spondylitis. MiXCR was run by TCRdb on the 5' RACE reads, yielding one entry per CDR3 protein. Of some 840,000 distinct CDR3 sequences in the sample, roughly 12% were seen once. The specimen sequenced was blood, either unsorted or a sorted T cell fraction (not recorded which). The receptor source for this set is a male donor with ankylosing spondylitis. The CDR3 runs from the conserved cysteine through the conserved F or W. Fields, in order: D gene, V gene, J gene, clone size, CDR3 protein, CDR3 DNA. The D gene is left open where the match is weak. Size is omitted from some rows. Given values are once, few, many or a class for expanded clones.

D: TRBD2; V: TRBV20-1; J: TRBJ2-5; size: many; CDR3: CSARDFELADQETQYF; DNA: TGCAGTGCTAGAGACTTCGAACTAGCGGACCAAGAGACCCAGTACTTC
D: TRBD1; V: TRBV18; J: TRBJ1-1; size: few; CDR3: CASSPEGARTEAFF; DNA: TGTGCCAGCTCACCAGAGGGGGCGCGCACTGAAGCTTTCTTT
D: .; V: TRBV5-1; J: TRBJ1-2; size: many; CDR3: CASSGTAAYGYTF; DNA: TGCGCCAGCAGCGGAACAGCCGCCTATGGCTACACCTTC
D: TRBD1; V: TRBV3-1; J: TRBJ2-5; size: few; CDR3: CASSHNLYRGLETQYF; DNA: TGTGCCAGCAGCCACAACCTTTACAGGGGATTGGAGACCCAGTACTTC
D: .; V: TRBV20-1; J: TRBJ2-2; size: .; CDR3: CSARVWTPRGGELFF; DNA: TGCAGTGCTAGAGTCTGGACTCCGAGAGGCGGGGAGCTGTTTTTT
D: .; V: TRBV30; J: TRBJ1-1; size: .; CDR3: CAWSVKGRVGTEAFF; DNA: TGTGCCTGGAGTGTAAAGGGGAGGGTCGGCACTGAAGCTTTCTTT
D: TRBD2; V: TRBV6-2/TRBV6-3; J: TRBJ2-3; size: few; CDR3: CASRNSGDTDTQYF; DNA: TGTGCCAGCAGGAATAGCGGGGACACAGATACGCAGTATTTT
D: .; V: TRBV6-1; J: TRBJ1-5; size: few; CDR3: CASEPRVRGIQPQHF; DNA: TGTGCCAGCGAGCCCAGGGTTAGAGGGATTCAGCCCCAGCATTTT
D: .; V: TRBV11-1; J: TRBJ1-1; size: .; CDR3: CASSLAALMTEAFF; DNA: TGTGCCAGCAGCTTAGCGGCACTGATGACTGAAGCTTTCTTT
D: .; V: TRBV5-6; J: TRBJ1-1; size: few; CDR3: CASSWKTSEAFF; DNA: TGTGCCAGCAGCTGGAAGACTTCTGAAGCTTTCTTT
D: TRBD1; V: TRBV7-9; J: TRBJ2-1; size: .; CDR3: CASSPIQGPYNEQFF; DNA: TGTGCCAGCAGCCCTATACAGGGGCCCTACAATGAGCAGTTCTTC
D: .; V: TRBV10-3; J: TRBJ2-1; size: .; CDR3: CAISEKTGGSYNEQFF; DNA: TGTGCCATCAGTGAGAAAACTGGGGGTTCCTACAATGAGCAGTTCTTC
D: TRBD1; V: TRBV6-5; J: TRBJ1-1; size: .; CDR3: CASSYLRRTGGKAFF; DNA: TGTGCCAGCAGTTACCTCCGCCGGACAGGGGGTAAGGCTTTCTTT
D: .; V: TRBV20-1; J: TRBJ2-5; size: few; CDR3: CSARLGARETQYF; DNA: TGCAGTGCTAGGTTGGGGGCGCGGGAGACCCAGTACTTC
D: .; V: TRBV7-2; J: TRBJ2-7; size: few; CDR3: CASSPDRDFSYEQYF; DNA: TGTGCCAGCAGCCCAGATCGGGACTTTTCCTACGAGCAGTACTTC
D: .; V: TRBV20-1; J: TRBJ2-5; size: many; CDR3: CSARLGERTQYF; DNA: TGCAGTGCTAGATTGGGCGAGCGGACCCAGTACTTC
D: TRBD2; V: TRBV7-2; J: TRBJ2-7; size: .; CDR3: CASSRRLAGAEQYF; DNA: TGTGCCAGCAGTCGCCGACTAGCGGGAGCGGAACAGTACTTC
D: .; V: TRBV7-8; J: TRBJ1-4; size: .; CDR3: CASSEGSTTNEKLFF; DNA: TGTGCCAGCAGCGAGGGATCAACAACTAATGAAAAACTGTTTTTT
D: .; V: TRBV28; J: TRBJ2-6; size: .; CDR3: CASSLGPQNPGANVLTF; DNA: TGTGCCAGCAGTTTGGGCCCACAAAACCCTGGGGCCAACGTCCTGACTTTC
D: .; V: TRBV5-1; J: TRBJ2-7; size: few; CDR3: CASSSTRSGFQYEQYF; DNA: TGCGCCAGCAGCTCAACAAGGTCCGGGTTCCAATACGAGCAGTACTTC
D: .; V: TRBV4-2; J: TRBJ2-2; size: .; CDR3: CASGPALYRNTGELFF; DNA: TGTGCCAGCGGCCCCGCGCTCTACCGCAACACCGGGGAGCTGTTTTTT
D: .; V: TRBV20-1; J: TRBJ2-3; size: few; CDR3: CSVSGTRIGTQYF; DNA: TGCAGTGTTAGCGGAACCCGCATCGGTACGCAGTATTTT
D: .; V: TRBV7-2; J: TRBJ1-1; size: .; CDR3: CASSPRINTEAFF; DNA: TGTGCCAGCAGCCCACGTATAAACACTGAAGCTTTCTTT
D: .; V: TRBV6-1; J: TRBJ2-7; size: few; CDR3: CASSPRGRSIYEQYF; DNA: TGTGCCAGCAGCCCAAGGGGACGATCCATCTACGAGCAGTACTTC
D: TRBD1; V: TRBV28; J: TRBJ2-4; size: few; CDR3: CASSPTGGWKNIQYF; DNA: TGTGCCAGCAGTCCCACAGGGGGCTGGAAAAACATTCAGTACTTC
D: TRBD2; V: TRBV20-1; J: TRBJ2-7; size: few; CDR3: CSAGRVPAYEQYF; DNA: TGCAGTGCTGGGAGGGTCCCTGCCTACGAGCAGTACTTC
D: .; V: TRBV7-2; J: TRBJ1-1; size: many; CDR3: CASSLIPNTEAFF; DNA: TGTGCCAGCAGCTTGATACCCAACACTGAAGCTTTCTTT
D: .; V: TRBV10-3; J: TRBJ1-1; size: .; CDR3: CAISVETGTEAFF; DNA: TGTGCCATCAGTGTCGAGACAGGCACTGAAGCTTTCTTT
D: .; V: TRBV7-2; J: TRBJ1-2; size: .; CDR3: CASSLVGGAYGYTF; DNA: TGTGCCAGCAGCTTAGTCGGGGGCGCCTATGGCTACACCTTC
D: .; V: TRBV12-3/TRBV12-4; J: TRBJ2-1; size: few; CDR3: CASSLGMGSSYNEQFF; DNA: TGTGCCAGCAGTTTAGGGATGGGGAGTTCCTACAATGAGCAGTTCTTC
D: TRBD1; V: TRBV10-3; J: TRBJ2-1; size: few; CDR3: CAISEVGQGYNEQFF; DNA: TGTGCCATCAGTGAGGTGGGACAGGGATACAATGAGCAGTTCTTC
D: .; V: TRBV20-1; J: TRBJ1-6; size: few; CDR3: CSARVDGNSPLHF; DNA: TGCAGTGCTAGAGTAGATGGAAATTCACCCCTCCACTTT
D: TRBD2; V: TRBV6-2/TRBV6-3; J: TRBJ2-1; size: .; CDR3: CASSYGTSGSVDEQFF; DNA: TGTGCCAGCAGTTACGGGACTAGCGGGAGTGTCGATGAGCAGTTCTTC
D: TRBD2; V: TRBV20-1; J: TRBJ2-1; size: few; CDR3: CSAQDAGTTDNEQFF; DNA: TGCAGTGCTCAAGACGCCGGGACTACCGACAATGAGCAGTTCTTC
D: .; V: TRBV7-9; J: TRBJ2-5; size: .; CDR3: CASSFRVRLGTQYF; DNA: TGTGCCAGCAGCTTCCGGGTTCGTTTGGGGACCCAGTACTTC
D: TRBD1; V: TRBV11-2; J: TRBJ2-6; size: .; CDR3: CASSPEIVTGTGANVLTF; DNA: TGTGCCAGCAGCCCAGAGATAGTGACAGGGACTGGGGCCAACGTCCTGACTTTC
D: .; V: TRBV20-1; J: TRBJ1-2; size: .; CDR3: CSAGHVYGYTF; DNA: TGCAGTGCCGGACACGTCTATGGCTACACCTTC
D: .; V: TRBV11-2; J: TRBJ1-1; size: many; CDR3: CASSLRQVEAFF; DNA: TGTGCCAGCAGCTTGAGGCAGGTGGAAGCTTTCTTT
D: .; V: TRBV7-2; J: TRBJ1-1; size: .; CDR3: CASSFLGNEAFF; DNA: TGTGCCAGCAGCTTCTTAGGTAATGAAGCTTTCTTT